This T cell receptor beta chain was retrieved from a study of CD8+ T cells in alopecia areata. On the study more broadly: Treated patients were given 5 to 10 mg oral tofacitinib twice daily.

Sequencing templates came from extracted RNA that was reverse transcribed into cDNA. Repertoires were generated with immunoSEQ multiplex PCR, while TCRdb's copy carries only in-frame clones and drops some. Of 10,000 to 15,000 clones detected, around three fifths appear once; the ten largest clones hold 10% to 15%. Study outcomes and limitations: Lesional scalp, especially alopecia totalis/universalis, showed higher clonality than normal scalp. Patients showed less clear TCR sequence sharing than mice, possibly partly because of HLA diversity. Sequencing of scalp samples also includes resident alphabeta T cells from normal skin.

The investigators collected lesional scalp punch biopsies and peripheral blood from alopecia areata patients. In its sample, this clone was seen a few times. The antigen is undetermined. This TCR was sampled from a human donor with alopecia areata. The sample was skin.

CDR3 sequence reads: CASRTSGGLSTDTQYF. CDR3 in DNA: TGTGCCAGCCGTACTAGCGGGGGACTAAGCACAGATACGCAGTATTTT. The rearrangement links TRBV7-2 to TRBJ2-3, with 11 bases aligning to TRBD2. This CDR3 has 16 amino acids. The germline CDR1 and CDR2 sequences are SGHTA and FQGNSA. J gave up 0 bases and V 8 bases, and 7 bases lay outside the gene matches. Filled out from reference TRBV7-2 and TRBJ2-3, the complete variable domain reads GAGVSQSPSNKVTEKGKDVELRCDPISGHTALYWYRQSLGQGLEFLIYFQGNSAPDKSGLPSDRFSAERTGGSVSTLTIQRTQQEDSAVYLCASRTSGGLSTDTQYFGPGTRLTVL.